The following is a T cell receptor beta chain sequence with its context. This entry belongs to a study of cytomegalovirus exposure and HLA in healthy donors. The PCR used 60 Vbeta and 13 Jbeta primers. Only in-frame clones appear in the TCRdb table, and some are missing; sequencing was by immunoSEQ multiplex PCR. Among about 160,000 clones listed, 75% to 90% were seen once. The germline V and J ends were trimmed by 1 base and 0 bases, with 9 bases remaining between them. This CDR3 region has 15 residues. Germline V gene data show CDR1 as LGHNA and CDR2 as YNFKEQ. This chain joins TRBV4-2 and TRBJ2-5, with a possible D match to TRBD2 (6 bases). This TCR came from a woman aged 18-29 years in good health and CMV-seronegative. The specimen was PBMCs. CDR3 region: CASSQGTTYQETQYF. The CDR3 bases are TGTGCCAGCAGCCAAGGGACTACCTACCAAGAGACCCAGTACTTC.